This T cell receptor beta chain was profiled in a study of T-cell reconstitution after alpha-beta-depleted transplantation in children (dated by TCRdb to the mid-2010s). With respect to the entire study: The study quantitatively tracked T-cell immune reconstitution after TCRalphabeta/CD19-depleted allogeneic hematopoietic cell transplantation in children using TCR repertoire profiling.

The method was PCR. TCRdb shows the sequencer as Illumina HiSeq 2500. To normalize quantification of the TCRbeta repertoire, the TCR libraries were built with molecular barcoding that relied on unique molecular identifiers. In TCRdb, the public reads were trimmed at Q25 with fastp and aligned with MiXCR, with productive beta chains retained. Rows with a matching CDR3 protein are joined into one entry that keeps the most common DNA and genes. The sample records approximately 500,000 distinct CDR3 sequences, 20% to 30% of which are singletons. Approximately 39% of the sample comes from the top ten. The meaning of the sample's treatment or condition label: allogeneic hematopoietic cell transplantation with graft depleted of TCRalphabeta T cells and CD19 B cells. Transplant recipients were children who received TCRalphabeta/CD19-depleted allogeneic hematopoietic cell grafts. Overall results and qualifications from the work: In some patients, high TCRbeta diversity at day 60 was attributed to recipient T cells and intrathymic progenitors that had survived conditioning. The frequencies of hyperexpanded clones fell over the following months, and after one year, T-cell counts and TCRbeta diversity were mostly attributed to newly produced T cells. The apparently early alphabetaT-cell count recovery about two months after transplant was reportedly dependent on only several hundred rapidly expanded clones derived from non-depleted graft cells.

This clonotype was seen a handful of times. Its antigen is currently not known. Per-base quality was not reported, and no clone a single base away is much larger than it. The cysteine opens and the phenylalanine closes a CDR3 of 18 amino acids. The entry retains the CDR3 DNA only, 54 bases that are in frame from base 1. V and J are trimmed by 0 bases and 3 bases, and the gene matches miss 9 bases of the junction. The germline V gene (reference sequence) gives CDR1 as MNHEY and CDR2 as SMNVEV. The TCR sequence derives from a boy younger than two with Wiskott-Aldrich syndrome, due to receive a stem cell transplant. The rearrangement combines TRBV27 with TRBJ2-4, with 9 bases aligning to TRBD2. The sequencing here drew on PBMCs, taken before TCRalphabeta/CD19-depleted stem cell transplant. In nucleotide form, the sequence is TGTGCCAGCAGTTTATCGATGGCTAGCGGGGTACTCAAAAACATTCAGTACTTC. The resulting protein is CASSLSMASGVLKNIQYF.